This record concerns one TCR beta chain sequence. The data were obtained in a study of CD8 T cells in Susac syndrome. It was with random hexamers that about 0.45 to 1 ug RNA was reverse transcribed. TCRdb reprocessed the immunoSEQ multiplex PCR reads via MiXCR and lists one record per CDR3 protein. Among about 430,000 distinct CDR3 sequences listed, around 83% were seen once. V was clipped by 9 bases and J by 3 bases; unmatched bases: 6. In germline, CDR1 is SGHNT, CDR2 YYREEE (reference sequence). CDR3 length equals 13 residues. This sequence joins TRBV5-4 and TRBJ1-1, with TRBD1 matching 9 bases. The source is a human donor with multiple sclerosis. The sequencing sample was made of CD8+ T cells from PBMCs. This CDR3 reads CATRQGVDTEAFF. The CDR3 bases are TGTGCCACTCGACAGGGGGTAGACACTGAAGCTTTCTTT.